A selection of T cell receptor beta chains follows, all from one sample in a study of blood T cell repertoires in COVID-19. The protocol was immunoSEQ multiplex PCR, while the TCRdb copy is restricted to in-frame clones and leaves out a portion. This sample has roughly 70,000 clones, with about four fifths found just once. Source material: peripheral blood. These receptors were collected from a woman aged 80 or over with active or convalescent COVID-19. The CDR3 runs from the conserved cysteine through the conserved F or W. The D gene is left open where the match is weak. The size entry is marked missing in some rows and otherwise reads once, few, many or a size class.

D gene: TRBD1
J gene: TRBJ1-6
V gene: TRBV5-1
clone size: NA
CDR3 DNA: TGCGCCAGCAGGGATGACCCGACAGGGAGGAATTCACCCCTCCACTTT
CDR3 protein: CASRDDPTGRNSPLHF

D gene: TRBD1
J gene: TRBJ2-3
V gene: TRBV5-1
clone size: NA
CDR3 DNA: TGCGCCAGCAGCTTGGACAGGGGTACAGATACGCAGTATTTT
CDR3 protein: CASSLDRGTDTQYF

D gene: NA
J gene: TRBJ2-1
V gene: TRBV7-2
clone size: few
CDR3 DNA: TGTGCCAGCAGCCCTCGCAGTGAGCAGTTCTTC
CDR3 protein: CASSPRSEQFF

D gene: NA
J gene: TRBJ2-5
V gene: TRBV19
clone size: NA
CDR3 DNA: TGTGCCAGTAGTACGTTGGGGCTGCAAGAGACCCAGTACTTC
CDR3 protein: CASSTLGLQETQYF

D gene: NA
J gene: TRBJ1-1
V gene: TRBV7-2
clone size: NA
CDR3 DNA: TGTGCCAGCAGCTTTAATCTGAACACTGAAGCTTTCTTT
CDR3 protein: CASSFNLNTEAFF

D gene: TRBD2
J gene: TRBJ2-1
V gene: TRBV2
clone size: large
CDR3 DNA: TGTGCCAGCAGTGAAGGGGCGGGAGGCCAGGGTGAGCAGTTCTTC
CDR3 protein: CASSEGAGGQGEQFF

D gene: NA
J gene: TRBJ1-3
V gene: TRBV18
clone size: NA
CDR3 DNA: TGTGCCAGCTCACCACCGCAGGGCCTCCTCTCTGGAAACACCATATATTTT
CDR3 protein: CASSPPQGLLSGNTIYF

D gene: TRBD2
J gene: TRBJ2-1
V gene: TRBV5-8
clone size: NA
CDR3 DNA: TGTGCCAGCAGCTTGGGCGGGGGACGATACAATGAGCAGTTCTTC
CDR3 protein: CASSLGGGRYNEQFF

D gene: NA
J gene: TRBJ2-4
V gene: TRBV21-1
clone size: NA
CDR3 DNA: TGTGCCAGCGAAATGGAGCCTCAGCTAGCCAAAAACATTCAGTACTTC
CDR3 protein: CASEMEPQLAKNIQYF

D gene: TRBD1
J gene: TRBJ1-2
V gene: TRBV3-1/TRBV3-2
clone size: NA
CDR3 DNA: TGTGCCAGCAGTCAAGGGACAGGGGGGGAAGGCTACACCTTC
CDR3 protein: CASSQGTGGEGYTF

D gene: NA
J gene: TRBJ2-7
V gene: TRBV5-1
clone size: NA
CDR3 DNA: TGCGCCAGCAGCTTGGCGGGACTGGCCTACGAGCAGTACTTC
CDR3 protein: CASSLAGLAYEQYF

D gene: TRBD1
J gene: TRBJ2-5
V gene: TRBV29-1
clone size: NA
CDR3 DNA: TGCAGCGTCGGGACAGGGGGACGGGAGACCCAGTACTTC
CDR3 protein: CSVGTGGRETQYF

D gene: TRBD2
J gene: TRBJ2-1
V gene: TRBV2
clone size: NA
CDR3 DNA: TGTGCCAGCAGTGAAAGAAGCGGGAGGGTTAATGAGCAGTTCTTC
CDR3 protein: CASSERSGRVNEQFF

D gene: NA
J gene: TRBJ2-2
V gene: TRBV24-1
clone size: NA
CDR3 DNA: TGTGCCACCAGTGGAGGGTCCTGGACCCCGAACACCGGGGAGCTGTTTTTT
CDR3 protein: CATSGGSWTPNTGELFF

D gene: NA
J gene: TRBJ1-5
V gene: TRBV7-6
clone size: NA
CDR3 DNA: TGTGCCAGCAGCTTATTCAGGGTGCATCAGCCCCAGCATTTT
CDR3 protein: CASSLFRVHQPQHF

D gene: NA
J gene: TRBJ1-1
V gene: TRBV10-3
clone size: NA
CDR3 DNA: TGTGCCATCAGTTGGGACATGACTGAAGCTTTCTTT
CDR3 protein: CAISWDMTEAFF

D gene: NA
J gene: TRBJ1-2
V gene: TRBV7-9
clone size: NA
CDR3 DNA: TGTGCCAGCAGCTTCATTTCCGGGTTCTATGGCTACACCTTC
CDR3 protein: CASSFISGFYGYTF

D gene: NA
J gene: TRBJ1-5
V gene: TRBV28
clone size: NA
CDR3 DNA: TGTGCCAGCATTAAAGGGGGGGGCTATCAGCCCCAGCATTTT
CDR3 protein: CASIKGGGYQPQHF

D gene: NA
J gene: TRBJ2-3
V gene: TRBV7-3
clone size: NA
CDR3 DNA: TGTGCCAGCAGCTCCATGACTAGAGATACGCAGTATTTT
CDR3 protein: CASSSMTRDTQYF

D gene: TRBD1
J gene: TRBJ1-1
V gene: TRBV18
clone size: NA
CDR3 DNA: TGTGCCAGCTCAACGGGACAGACTGAAGCTTTCTTT
CDR3 protein: CASSTGQTEAFF

D gene: NA
J gene: TRBJ1-1
V gene: TRBV10-1
clone size: NA
CDR3 DNA: TGCGCCAGCAGTGAGTCTCAGGGCCGGACTGAAGCTTTCTTT
CDR3 protein: CASSESQGRTEAFF

D gene: TRBD1
J gene: TRBJ1-6
V gene: TRBV6-6
clone size: NA
CDR3 DNA: TGTGCCAGCAGTACCGGACAGGCTAATAATTCACCCCTCCACTTT
CDR3 protein: CASSTGQANNSPLHF

D gene: NA
J gene: TRBJ1-2
V gene: TRBV28
clone size: NA
CDR3 DNA: TGTGCCAGCATCGGATCGGACAGTAACAGCTATGGCTACACCTTC
CDR3 protein: CASIGSDSNSYGYTF

D gene: NA
J gene: TRBJ1-6
V gene: TRBV6-2/TRBV6-3
clone size: NA
CDR3 DNA: TGTGCCAGCAGTTACTCCCGGGGACTTTGGAATTCACCCCTCCACTTT
CDR3 protein: CASSYSRGLWNSPLHF

D gene: TRBD1
J gene: TRBJ1-2
V gene: TRBV28
clone size: NA
CDR3 DNA: TGTGCCAGCAGTTCAGCAGGACAGGGCGATGGCTACACCTTC
CDR3 protein: CASSSAGQGDGYTF

D gene: TRBD2
J gene: TRBJ2-2
V gene: TRBV24-1
clone size: NA
CDR3 DNA: TGTGCCACCAGTGATTTGAATTGGCTAGCGGGAAACACCGGGGAGCTGTTTTTT
CDR3 protein: CATSDLNWLAGNTGELFF

D gene: NA
J gene: TRBJ2-5
V gene: TRBV29-1
clone size: NA
CDR3 DNA: TGCAGCGTTGAGGGGGGATACCAAGAGACCCAGTACTTC
CDR3 protein: CSVEGGYQETQYF

D gene: TRBD2
J gene: TRBJ2-1
V gene: TRBV9
clone size: NA
CDR3 DNA: TGTGCCAGCAGCTCGCAAGCGGGAGACTCCTACAATGAGCAGTTCTTC
CDR3 protein: CASSSQAGDSYNEQFF

D gene: NA
J gene: TRBJ2-3
V gene: TRBV18
clone size: NA
CDR3 DNA: TGTGCCAGCTCACCAGAACTAGGACCGAAAGATACGCAGTATTTT
CDR3 protein: CASSPELGPKDTQYF